These 30 T cell receptor beta chains share one sample of origin, sequenced in a study of monozygotic twins with inflammatory bowel disease. TCRdb reprocessed the 5' RACE reads and stores each CDR3 protein as one record, lacking DNA. The sample holds some 90,000 distinct CDR3 sequences. The sequencing input was blood. These receptors all come from a human donor with ulcerative colitis or Crohn's disease, or a healthy co-twin of an affected twin (not recorded which).

The chain uses TRBV12-3 or TRBV12-4 and TRBJ2-1. This CDR3 is built from 12 residues. CDR3 region: CASRTSDNEQFF.

The chain joins TRBV7-8 to TRBJ1-5; TCRdb selects TRBD1, and the lack of DNA leaves this call unchecked. The CDR3 spans 16 residues. Germline CDR1 is SGHVS and CDR2 is FQNEAQ. CDR3 sequence reads: CASSLASASGTQPQHF. Filled out from reference TRBV7-8 and TRBJ1-5, the complete variable domain reads GAGVSQSPRYKVAKRGQDVALRCDPISGHVSLFWYQQALGQGPEFLTYFQNEAQLDKSGLPSDRFFAERPEGSVSTLKIQRTQQEDSAVYLCASSLASASGTQPQHFGDGTRLSIL.

V gene TRBV7-6 combines with J gene TRBJ2-3; TCRdb calls TRBD2, which cannot be checked without DNA. The CDR3 covers 20 residues. Germline assignment: CDR1 SGHVS and CDR2 FNYEAQ. The CDR3 spells CASSLLGPSGGATRTDTQYF.

The chain links TRBV7-2 to TRBJ2-4; no DNA is available, so the TRBD1 call from TCRdb remains unchecked. Germline V lookup: CDR1 SGHTA, CDR2 FQGNSA. CDR3 length: 16 residues. CDR3 amino acids: CASSLAGSGAKNIQYF. The variable domain in full, with the rest retrieved from reference TRBV7-2 and TRBJ2-4, is GAGVSQSPSNKVTEKGKDVELRCDPISGHTALYWYRQSLGQGLEFLIYFQGNSAPDKSGLPSDRFSAERTGGSVSTLTIQRTQQEDSAVYLCASSLAGSGAKNIQYFGAGTRLSVL.

V gene TRBV3-1 combines with J gene TRBJ2-1; TCRdb's D gene call, TRBD2, goes unchecked for lack of DNA. The CDR3 sequence is 17 residues long. Germline values: CDR1 LGHDT, CDR2 YNNKEL (reference sequence). CDR3 protein: CASSLSTSGGALNEQFF.

The rearrangement links TRBV5-1 to TRBJ1-2; absent DNA, TCRdb's TRBD1 call cannot be checked. This CDR3 comprises 13 residues. Germline loops: CDR1 SGHRS, CDR2 YFSETQ. The CDR3 sequence is CASSQGTAHGYTF.

This rearrangement joins TRBV11-3 to TRBJ2-6; TCRdb gives TRBD1 as the D gene, but with no DNA this cannot be confirmed. The CDR3 runs 15 residues. The V gene's germline CDR1 is SGHNT and CDR2 YENEEA. CDR3 loop: CASRVHRAGANVLTF.

The chain recombines TRBV5-1 with TRBJ2-1. The CDR3 runs to 14 residues. The germline CDR1 and CDR2 sequences are SGHRS and YFSETQ. This CDR3 is CASSQQVSYNEQFF.

The rearrangement links TRBV20-1 to TRBJ2-1; TCRdb's D call of TRBD2 is untestable without DNA. Germline V gives CDR1 DFQATT, CDR2 SNEGSKA (reference sequence). The CDR3 has 15 residues. CDR3: CSARVHGWPDNEQFF.

The chain recombines TRBV5-1 with TRBJ2-3; TCRdb's D gene call, TRBD1, goes unchecked for lack of DNA. The germline V gene has CDR1 SGHRS and CDR2 YFSETQ. The CDR3 length is 14 residues. CDR3 region: CASSLQGAGDTQYF.

This rearrangement joins TRBV5-1 to TRBJ2-2; without DNA, the TCRdb call of TRBD1 cannot be checked. CDR3 length: 15 amino acids. CDR1 SGHRS and CDR2 YFSETQ come from the germline V gene. Here the CDR3 reads CASSLTPGGTGELFF.

V and J are TRBV6-1 and TRBJ1-2; the TCRdb D gene call, TRBD1, has no DNA to confirm it. There are 15 residues in the CDR3. Germline CDR1 MNHNS, CDR2 SASEGT. The CDR3 sequence: CASSLAGQTYYGYTF.

The chain employs TRBV7-2 and TRBJ1-5; TCRdb outputs TRBD1, but without DNA this stays unchecked. From germline, CDR1 is SGHTA and CDR2 FQGNSA. CDR3 length: 16 amino acids. CDR3 sequence reads: CASSSQQGRGDQPQHF.

The chain links TRBV5-6 to TRBJ2-3; checking the TCRdb D call of TRBD1 is not possible without DNA. CDR1 and CDR2 (germline): SGHDT, YYEEEE. This CDR3 has 16 amino acids. The CDR3 protein is CASSSPQGGDVDTQYF.

The rearrangement joins TRBV7-2 to TRBJ1-2. The germline V gene encodes CDR1 SGHTA and CDR2 FQGNSA. This CDR3 is 13 amino acids long. CDR3 sequence reads: CASSLGQLYGYTF.

V gene TRBV5-1 combines with J gene TRBJ2-5; TCRdb calls TRBD1, which cannot be checked without DNA. Germline CDR1 reads SGHRS; CDR2 reads YFSETQ. The CDR3 extends over 15 amino acids. CDR3 in amino acids: CASSQNGQGQETQYF.

CDR3 region: CKIDRAGGYTF. V usage is TRBV20-1 and J usage is TRBJ1-2; the D call of TRBD1 rests on TCRdb alone, since no DNA is present to check it. This CDR3 is 11 amino acids long. The V gene's germline CDR1 is DFQATT and CDR2 SNEGSKA (reference sequence).

The V call is TRBV7-8, the J call TRBJ2-5; TCRdb calls TRBD2, which cannot be checked without DNA. Germline V gene sequence: CDR1 SGHVS, CDR2 FQNEAQ. The CDR3 sequence is 12 residues long. The CDR3 reads CASARDQETQYF.

V is TRBV27 and J is TRBJ1-1; with no DNA, the TCRdb D assignment of TRBD1 cannot be verified. Germline-derived CDR1 and CDR2 are MNHEY and SMNVEV (reference sequence). CDR3 length: 18 residues. This CDR3 is CASSLRPPQGELNTEAFF.

The chain links TRBV20-1 to TRBJ2-2. This CDR3 contains 16 residues. From germline, CDR1 is DFQATT and CDR2 SNEGSKA (reference sequence). The chain's CDR3 is CSARGGRSGGVGELFF.

This rearrangement joins TRBV27 to TRBJ2-7. CDR1 MNHEY and CDR2 SMNVEV come from the germline V gene (reference sequence). CDR3 length equals 16 residues. CDR3 amino acids: CASSPSWATSSYEQYF.

The J gene is TRBJ2-7, the V gene TRBV29-1; TCRdb's D call, TRBD2, is unchecked because there is no DNA. The CDR3 extends over 12 amino acids. Germline V CDR1 and CDR2: SQVTM, ANQGSEA. This CDR3 is CSVLVWGNEQYF.

The V gene is TRBV7-2, the J gene TRBJ2-3. The CDR3 has 12 residues. Germline V gene lookup returns CDR1 SGHTA and CDR2 FQGNSA. The chain's CDR3 is CASSSLLDTQYF.

The V gene is TRBV7-9, the J gene TRBJ1-1; TCRdb reports TRBD1, a call that lacks DNA to check it against. CDR3 size: 13 residues. CDR1 SEHNR and CDR2 FQNEAQ come from the germline V gene (reference sequence). CDR3 amino acids: CASSLVGVNAAFF.

The CDR3 loop is CASSGSGLDSPLHF. The gene calls are TRBV9 and TRBJ1-6. Germline V CDR1 and CDR2: SGDLS, YYNGEE. This CDR3 contains 14 residues. The whole variable domain, remainder taken from reference TRBV9 and TRBJ1-6, is DSGVTQTPKHLITATGQRVTLRCSPRSGDLSVYWYQQSLDQGLQFLIQYYNGEERAKGNILERFSAQQFPDLHSELNLSSLELGDSALYFCASSGSGLDSPLHFGNGTRLTVT.

The rearrangement links TRBV7-9 to TRBJ1-5. Looked up from germline, CDR1 is SEHNR and CDR2 is FQNEAQ (reference sequence). The CDR3 contains 16 residues. This chain's CDR3 is CASSSNHGSVGQPQHF. Supplemented by reference TRBV7-9 and TRBJ1-5, the full variable domain reads DTGVSQNPRHKITKRGQNVTFRCDPISEHNRLYWYRQTLGQGPEFLTYFQNEAQLEKSRLLSDRFSAERPKGSFSTLEIQRTEQGDSAMYLCASSSNHGSVGQPQHFGDGTRLSIL.

The rearrangement joins TRBV7-6 to TRBJ2-3. CDR3 length: 13 residues. Germline V CDR1 and CDR2: SGHVS, FNYEAQ. The CDR3 here is CASSFSQADTQYF.

This rearrangement joins TRBV7-2 to TRBJ2-5. Germline CDR1 reads SGHTA; CDR2 reads FQGNSA. This CDR3 has 15 amino acids. The CDR3 here is CASSLEKLAQETQYF.

The J gene is TRBJ2-2, the V gene TRBV3-1; with no DNA, the TCRdb D assignment of TRBD1 cannot be verified. CDR3 size: 15 residues. Looked up from germline, CDR1 is LGHDT and CDR2 is YNNKEL (reference sequence). The CDR3 is CASSFTGGRHGELFF. Combining the CDR3 with reference TRBV3-1 and TRBJ2-2 gives the whole variable domain DTAVSQTPKYLVTQMGNDKSIKCEQNLGHDTMYWYKQDSKKFLKIMFSYNNKELIINETVPNRFSPKSPDKAHLNLHINSLELGDSAVYFCASSFTGGRHGELFFGEGSRLTVL.

The chain is built from TRBV20-1 and TRBJ2-5; TCRdb indicates TRBD1, and absent DNA this call remains unverified. Germline CDR1 DFQATT, CDR2 SNEGSKA (reference sequence). The CDR3 sequence is 11 residues long. The CDR3 region is CSAYAGETQYF.